Sequencing of this T cell receptor beta chain was carried out in a study of shared clonotypes between healthy human individuals. At the level of the study: Samples came from a couple of female and three male donors aged 18 to 49. Overall study findings and caveats: The study generally estimated greater richness for naive than memory subsets. The study found lower generation probabilities in non-shared clonotypes than in those shared by all four donors.

In the naive CD8 group, cells lacked CD45RO and were positively selected for CCR7, so terminally differentiated effector memory CD45RA+ cells were left out. Turning to this clone: Its antigen is undetermined.

The sorted-subset replicate PCRs were given around 200 ng DNA, which is roughly 30,000 T cell genomes. This table comes from immunoSEQ multiplex PCR, and its TCRdb copy is limited to in-frame clones, with some not included. The sample records 600,000 or so clones, 95% being singletons. V lost 5 bases and J 0 bases, leaving 11 bases between the germline ends. The CDR3 is 13 amino acids. Germline V gene data show CDR1 as SQVTM and CDR2 as ANQGSEA. The material sequenced was naive CD8+ T cells sorted from blood. The chain links TRBV29-1 to TRBJ2-7, with D possibly matching TRBD2 (6 bases). The TCR was taken from a woman under 40 in good health. CDR3 coding DNA: TGCAGCGTTTTTCTAGCGTTCTCCTACGAGCAGTACTTC. Residues: CSVFLAFSYEQYF.